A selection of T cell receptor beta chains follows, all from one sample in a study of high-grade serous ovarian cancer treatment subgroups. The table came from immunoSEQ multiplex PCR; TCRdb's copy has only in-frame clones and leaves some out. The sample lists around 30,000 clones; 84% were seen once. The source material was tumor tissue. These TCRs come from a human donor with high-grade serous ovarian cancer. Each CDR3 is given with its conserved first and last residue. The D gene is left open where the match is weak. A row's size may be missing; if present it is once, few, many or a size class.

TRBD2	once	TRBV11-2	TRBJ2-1	CASSVTSGGINEQFF	TGTGCCAGCAGCGTGACTAGCGGGGGGATCAATGAGCAGTTCTTC
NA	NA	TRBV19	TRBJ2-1	CATLKWGSANEQFF	TGTGCCACTTTGAAGTGGGGCTCGGCTAATGAGCAGTTCTTC
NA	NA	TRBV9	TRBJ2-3	CASSVVGSRATDTQYF	TGTGCCAGCAGCGTTGTCGGGAGTCGGGCCACAGATACGCAGTATTTT
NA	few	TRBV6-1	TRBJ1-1	CASTQGITEAFF	TGTGCCAGCACTCAGGGGATCACTGAAGCTTTCTTT
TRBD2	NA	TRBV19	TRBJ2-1	CASRYSGSYNEQFF	TGTGCCAGTAGGTATAGCGGGTCCTACAATGAGCAGTTCTTC
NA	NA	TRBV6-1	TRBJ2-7	CASSEFRRYEQYF	TGTGCCAGCAGTGAATTCCGGCGGTACGAGCAGTACTTC
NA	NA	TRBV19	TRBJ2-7	CASSIQEDSEQYF	TGTGCCAGTAGTATCCAGGAGGACTCCGAGCAGTACTTC
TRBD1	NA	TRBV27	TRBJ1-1	CASSLTGGGMNTEAFF	TGTGCCAGCAGCCTGACAGGGGGCGGCATGAACACTGAAGCTTTCTTT
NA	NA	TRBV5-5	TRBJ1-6	CASSFEPSNSPLHF	TGTGCCAGCAGCTTCGAACCCTCTAATTCACCCCTCCACTTT
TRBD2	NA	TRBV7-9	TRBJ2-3	CVLPAGGHTQYF	TGTGTCTTGCCGGCGGGAGGGCATACGCAGTATTTT